The count of the clone carrying this T cell receptor beta chain is one. This sample is drawn from a study of blood T cell repertoires in COVID-19. Across the study: COVID-19 samples from acute and convalescent phases originated in the United States, Italy and Spain. T cells, B-cell-depleted T cells, or PBMCs provided the cDNA or gDNA that served as material.

Under the authors' procedure: Using reference gene primer amplification, nucleated cell counts were estimated. Here immunoSEQ multiplex PCR was the method, and the copy in TCRdb shows in-frame clones only, minus some. V, J and clone size were drawn from that table, and D and trimming were deduced from the DNA. The table records about 77,000 clones, 80% of them present only once. From germline, CDR1 is SGHRS and CDR2 YFSETQ. Trimming removed 4 bases from V and 3 bases from J, with 10 bases in between. The CDR3 spans 13 residues. The sequence was obtained from a woman in her sixties or seventies with acute or convalescent COVID-19. The chain combines TRBV5-1 with TRBJ1-1; unclear D gene. The specimen was peripheral blood. The CDR3 region is CASSGGEDTEAFF. DNA of the CDR3: TGCGCCAGCAGCGGTGGGGAGGACACTGAAGCTTTCTTT.